This entry lists 13 T cell receptor beta chains sequenced from one sample in a study of shared clonotypes between healthy human individuals. Using immunoSEQ multiplex PCR, the repertoire was profiled, and TCRdb retains in-frame clones only, with some absent. This sample has some 470,000 clones, with around 78% found just once. Sequencing was performed on PBMCs. These receptors were collected from a woman in her thirties or forties in good health. Some clones in this sample may be carry-over from other donors' samples.

The CDR3 loop is CASSYRQGANEKLFF. The DNA for the CDR3 is TGTGCCAGCAGTTATCGACAGGGCGCGAATGAAAAACTGTTTTTT. The J gene is TRBJ1-4, the V gene TRBV6-5; 7 bases agree with TRBD1. The CDR3 spans 15 residues. The ends lost 3 bases at V and 5 bases at J; junction bases unmatched: 6. The germline V gene has CDR1 MNHEY and CDR2 SVGAGI.

This chain uses TRBV28 with TRBJ1-3; 8 positions match TRBD1. J was trimmed by 3 bases and V by 5 bases; bases with no gene match: 6. The V gene's germline CDR1 is MDHEN and CDR2 SYDVKM. The CDR3 is made up of 15 amino acids. CDR3 nucleotides: TGTGCCAGCAGTCCTGCGACAGGGGTTGGAAACACCATATATTTT. Translation: CASSPATGVGNTIYF.

This rearrangement joins TRBV5-1 to TRBJ2-5; D perhaps matches TRBD1 (6 bases). CDR1 is SGHRS, CDR2 YFSETQ, per germline. This CDR3 has 14 amino acids. The V end was cut by 4 bases, the J end by 2 bases, with 12 bases between. The DNA for the CDR3 is TGCGCCAGCAGCCCAGGACAGTTTCAAGAGACCCAGTACTTC. It specifies CASSPGQFQETQYF.

The CDR3 sequence: CASGTTASGNTIYF. For the CDR3, the DNA is TGTGCCAGCGGAACAACAGCCTCTGGAAACACCATATATTTT. The J gene is TRBJ1-3, the V gene TRBV6-5, with unresolved D. V was trimmed by 8 bases and J by 0 bases, leaving 11 bases between them. This CDR3 is built from 14 residues. Germline CDR1 MNHEY, CDR2 SVGAGI.

The rearrangement uses TRBV11-3 and TRBJ2-6; no firm D call. The V end was cut by 5 bases, the J end by 5 bases, with 19 bases between. The CDR3 covers 17 residues. Germline assignment: CDR1 SGHNT and CDR2 YENEEA. The CDR3 here is CASSIFIRQSRANVLTF. In nucleotides, the CDR3 is TGTGCCAGCAGCATATTTATTCGACAAAGTCGGGCCAACGTCCTGACTTTC.

The J gene is TRBJ2-5, the V gene TRBV28; TRBD1 matches at 7 bases. The trim removed 5 bases at V and 2 bases at J, leaving 11 bases unmatched. The CDR3 runs to 16 residues. Germline assignment: CDR1 MDHEN and CDR2 SYDVKM. The CDR3, as DNA: TGTGCCAGCAGTACTCAGCCGGGACAGAATCAAGAGACCCAGTACTTC. This gives the protein CASSTQPGQNQETQYF.

About this clone: A far larger clone is one base from this, pointing to a likely read error. Other DNA sequences within the sample encode an identical CDR3. This sequence joins TRBV7-7 and TRBJ2-5, with D possibly TRBD1 on 6 matching bases. The CDR3 runs to 16 residues. Germline assignment: CDR1 SSHAT and CDR2 FNYEAQ (reference sequence). The CDR3 sequence is CASSHNLGGQEETQYF. The CDR3 DNA follows: TGTGCCAGCAGCCATAATTTAGGGGGACAAGAAGAAACCCAGTACTTC.

The chain links TRBV5-1 to TRBJ1-5; D may be TRBD1 (6 bases). CDR3 length equals 16 residues. Per germline, CDR1 SGHRS and CDR2 YFSETQ. Trimming took off 0 bases at V and 6 bases at J, with 16 bases between the two ends. The CDR3: CASSLDAGGAGQPQHF. DNA for the CDR3: TGCGCCAGCAGCTTGGACGCTGGGGGCGCGGGTCAGCCCCAGCATTTT.

This clone has a single count. V and J are TRBV7-9 and TRBJ2-7; the match to TRBD1 covers 10 bases. Losses at the gene ends were 2 bases for V and 9 bases for J; bases not matched to a gene: 10. Germline CDR1 is SEHNR and CDR2 is FQNEAQ (reference sequence). This CDR3 region has 15 residues. CDR3 bases: TGTGCCAGCAGCTTACCAGAGACAGGGGGCTCGGGGCAGTACTTC. Translating it yields CASSLPETGGSGQYF.

The chain joins TRBV27 to TRBJ2-7; 10 positions agree with TRBD1. The germline gives CDR1 MNHEY, CDR2 SMNVEV (reference sequence). The V gene end was trimmed by 6 bases and the J gene end by 6 bases; junction bases not matched to a gene: 8. The CDR3 totals 14 residues. CDR3 coding DNA: TGTGCCAGCAGGGAGGGGACAGGGGCTAGCGAGCAGTACTTC. Encoded protein: CASREGTGASEQYF.

This clone was recorded a few times. The chain couples TRBV4-3 to TRBJ2-7; D might be TRBD2 (5 bases). The germline gives CDR1 LGHNA, CDR2 YSLEER. V was pared by 1 base and J by 3 bases, with 13 bases between. There are 15 residues in the CDR3. The chain's CDR3 is CASSQGRGPDYEQYF. The CDR3 DNA follows: TGCGCCAGCAGCCAAGGTCGGGGTCCGGACTACGAGCAGTACTTC.

The chain has TRBV18 and TRBJ2-5; D unresolved. Germline CDR1 KGHSH, CDR2 LQKENI. This CDR3 has 13 amino acids. The V and J ends lost 4 bases and 0 bases respectively, with 6 bases between them. The CDR3 DNA follows: TGTGCCAGCTCACAAGAGTACCAAGAGACCCAGTACTTC. Its protein product is CASSQEYQETQYF.

This chain links TRBV28 with TRBJ2-7, with 9 bases that match TRBD2. The CDR3 loop spans 15 amino acids. V shed 3 bases and J 3 bases; nucleotides not matched to a gene: 6. Germline lookup yields CDR1 MDHEN and CDR2 SYDVKM. CDR3 protein: CASSFPGLADYEQYF. As DNA, the CDR3 is TGTGCCAGCAGTTTTCCGGGACTAGCAGACTACGAGCAGTACTTC.